This TCR beta chain was documented in a study of cytomegalovirus exposure and HLA in healthy donors. This clone was seen only once. What it binds is not known. With 60 Vbeta and 13 Jbeta primers, the PCR was carried out. Clones were read by immunoSEQ multiplex PCR, and TCRdb kept only the in-frame ones, dropping some. The sample shows around 150,000 clones, less than 90% of them seen only once. V gave up 11 bases and J gave up 8 bases; unmatched junction bases: 8. Germline-derived CDR1 and CDR2 are MDHEN and SYDVKM. This CDR3 has 13 residues. Study outcomes and limitations: 150 or so TCR beta chains were listed as cytomegalovirus-associated.

Sequences were obtained from PBMCs. V usage is TRBV28 and J usage is TRBJ1-4; 10 bases align to TRBD1. The sequence was collected from a man aged 50-59 years in good health and CMV-seropositive. The CDR3 region is CACEDRGKEKLFF. The CDR3, as DNA: TGTGCCTGCGAGGACAGGGGGAAAGAAAAACTGTTTTTT.